This T cell receptor (beta chain) originates from a study of cytomegalovirus exposure and HLA in healthy donors. In the study overall: A prior study identified 117 million unique TCR beta sequences from 190 million or so T cells. Among several hundred genotyped donors, about 85% fell in the Caucasian-associated ancestry cluster.

Study-wide results and caveats: Only CMV serostatus was available as immune exposure information.

As to this clone: The antigen is undetermined.

Everyone who donated was a healthy bone marrow donor. The PCR made use of 60 Vbeta and 13 Jbeta primers. Clones were sequenced by immunoSEQ multiplex PCR, and TCRdb holds only the in-frame ones, with some missing. This sample has tens of thousands of clones, with 45% to 55% found just once. The sequence was collected from a woman in her thirties or forties in good health and CMV-seropositive. Sequenced input: PBMCs.

The CDR3: CASSPGAGKEKLFF. The CDR3, as DNA: TGTGCCAGCTCACCTGGGGCAGGGAAGGAAAAACTGTTTTTT. This rearrangement joins TRBV18 to TRBJ1-4, with D maybe TRBD1 (5 bases). The CDR3 loop spans 14 amino acids. V dropped 3 bases and J dropped 8 bases, with 13 bases sitting between them. The germline CDR1 and CDR2 sequences are KGHSH and LQKENI. The variable domain in full, with the rest retrieved from reference TRBV18 and TRBJ1-4, is NAGVMQNPRHLVRRRGQEARLRCSPMKGHSHVYWYRQLPEEGLKFMVYLQKENIIDESGMPKERFSAEFPKEGPSILRIQQVVRGDSAAYFCASSPGAGKEKLFFGSGTQLSVL.